The source of this T cell receptor beta chain is a study of OX40 agonist ivuxolimab in advanced cancers. Study-wide context: Every 2 weeks, ivuxolimab was infused into the patients intravenously at between 0.01 and 10 mg/kg. Earlier treatment with anti-PD-1, anti-PD-L1 or anti-CTLA-4 was permitted, and over 35% had received some.

The study's findings and limits: Relative to CD4+ cells, CD8+ T cells on average had more expanded clones.

In germline, CDR1 is KGHSH, CDR2 LQKENI. This CDR3 has 13 residues. The germline V and J ends were trimmed by 5 bases and 4 bases, with 8 bases remaining between them. Concerning this clone: Its antigen is not identified.

Data came from immunoSEQ multiplex PCR; TCRdb stores just in-frame clones and leaves some out. The table includes 70,000 or so clones, about 82% detected once. Source: CD4+ or CD8+ T cells sorted from blood, taken in a trial of the OX40 agonist ivuxolimab. The V and J genes are TRBV18 and TRBJ2-2; D is ambiguous. The TCR comes from an adult with an advanced solid tumor such as melanoma, head and neck, liver or kidney cancer. For the CDR3, the DNA is TGTGCCAGCTCAGCCCCTGTCACCGGGGAGCTGTTTTTT. Residues: CASSAPVTGELFF.